These 3 T cell receptor beta chains were all obtained from the same sample, sequenced in a study of blood T cell repertoires in COVID-19. TCRdb's copy holds only in-frame clones and misses some; the assay was immunoSEQ multiplex PCR. The table lists 75,000 to 100,000 clones, 70% to 90% of them singletons. Sample: peripheral blood. These receptors came from a man between 60 and 70 years old with acute or convalescent COVID-19.

The rearrangement joins TRBV18 to TRBJ1-4; 7 bases fit TRBD1. The CDR3 extends over 15 amino acids. CDR1 is KGHSH, CDR2 LQKENI, per germline. V lost 5 bases to trimming and J lost 4 bases; unmatched junction nucleotides: 7. In DNA, the CDR3 is TGTGCCAGCTCAGTTCGACAGGGCGATAATGAAAAACTGTTTTTT. Its protein product is CASSVRQGDNEKLFF.

V is TRBV7-9 and J is TRBJ2-7; D perhaps matches TRBD1 (6 bases). V was shortened by 3 bases and J by 2 bases, with 23 bases between the two germline ends. There are 18 residues in the CDR3. Germline V lookup: CDR1 SEHNR, CDR2 FQNEAQ (reference sequence). This CDR3 is CASSFYPGSNRATYEQYF. In DNA form, the CDR3 reads TGTGCCAGCAGCTTCTACCCTGGGTCCAACAGGGCAACCTACGAGCAGTACTTC.

V and J are TRBV5-4 and TRBJ2-3, with 10 bases fitting TRBD2. With V trimmed by 4 bases and J by 2 bases, 13 bases remained unmatched. Germline V gene sequence: CDR1 SGHNT, CDR2 YYREEE (reference sequence). The CDR3 spans 18 residues. DNA for the CDR3: TGTGCCAGCAGCCCCGCCCCCCCACTAGCGGGAACCACAGATACGCAGTATTTT. Its protein is CASSPAPPLAGTTDTQYF.